Reported below is one TCR beta chain. Its antigen is currently unknown. This sample was taken from a study of blood T cells in healthy people across ages. The draw of peripheral blood yielded 8.5 to 10 milliliters from each donor. The CDR3 loop spans 14 amino acids. V was trimmed by 3 bases and J by 4 bases, leaving 16 bases between them. The germline V gene has CDR1 DFQATT and CDR2 SNEGSKA (reference sequence). Through a sample-barcoded 5' primer and a J-beta primer mix, a second PCR was run for about 7 to 12 cycles. In TCRdb, the 5' RACE reads were re-called with MiXCR into one record per CDR3 protein. The sample shows 650,000 to 800,000 distinct CDR3 sequences, approximately 48% of them seen only once. Study observations and caveats: Long-lived and aged donors differed, with more naive CD4+ cells and higher diversity in the long-lived.

This chain links TRBV20-1 with TRBJ2-7; D uncertain. The sequence was collected from a man in his 60s in good health. The source material was blood. CDR3 region: CSASALYKPYEQYF. In nucleotides, the CDR3 is TGCAGTGCTAGCGCCCTTTACAAGCCTTACGAGCAGTACTTC.